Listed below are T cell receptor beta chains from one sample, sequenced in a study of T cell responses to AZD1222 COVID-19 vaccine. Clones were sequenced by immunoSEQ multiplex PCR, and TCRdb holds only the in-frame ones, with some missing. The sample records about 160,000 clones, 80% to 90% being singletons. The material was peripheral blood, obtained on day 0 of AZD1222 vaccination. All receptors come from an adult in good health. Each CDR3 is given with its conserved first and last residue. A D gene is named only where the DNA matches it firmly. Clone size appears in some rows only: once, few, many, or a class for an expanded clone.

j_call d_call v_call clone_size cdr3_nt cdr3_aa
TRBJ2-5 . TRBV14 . TGTGCCAGCAGCCAGGGCCTTTCTTACGGGGAGACCCAGTACTTC CASSQGLSYGETQYF
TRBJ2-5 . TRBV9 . TGTGCCAGCAGCGTAGACGGGGTTGATGGCCTAGGGGAGACCCAGTACTTC CASSVDGVDGLGETQYF
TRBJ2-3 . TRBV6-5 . TGTGCCAGCGGTCACGCACCAGATACGCAGTATTTT CASGHAPDTQYF
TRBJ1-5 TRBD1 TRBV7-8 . TGTGCCAGCAGCTTAGCAAGGGCAGGGGGGGATCAGCCCCAGCATTTT CASSLARAGGDQPQHF
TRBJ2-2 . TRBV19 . TGTGCCAGTAGTATTTACACCGGGGAGCTGTTTTTT CASSIYTGELFF
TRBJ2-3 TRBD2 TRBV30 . TGTGCCTGGAGTGTACATGGCGGGGGGAAGGTTTTCACAGATACGCAGTATTTT CAWSVHGGGKVFTDTQYF
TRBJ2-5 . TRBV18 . TGTGCCAGCTCACCAGGGTCGAGGGGTTTCGAGGAGACCCAGTACTTC CASSPGSRGFEETQYF
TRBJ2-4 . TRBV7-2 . TGTGCCAGCAGCCCCTTGGGACACCTAAACATTCAGTACTTC CASSPLGHLNIQYF
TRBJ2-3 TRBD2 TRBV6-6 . TGTGCCAGCAGCCCTAGCGGGGGGACCTCGGATACGCAGTATTTT CASSPSGGTSDTQYF
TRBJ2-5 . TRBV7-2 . TGTGCCAGCAGCTTAGATGGTAACCAAGAGACCCAGTACTTC CASSLDGNQETQYF
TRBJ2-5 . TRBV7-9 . TGTGCCAGCAGCTTAGTTGGTCCACAAGAGACCCAGTACTTC CASSLVGPQETQYF
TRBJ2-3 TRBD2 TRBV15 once TGTGCCACCAGCAGGGGAAGCGGGGGGACAGATACGCAGTATTTT CATSRGSGGTDTQYF
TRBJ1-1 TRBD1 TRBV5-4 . TGTGCCAGCAGCCCGAGGACAGGCGGGAACACTGAAGCTTTCTTT CASSPRTGGNTEAFF
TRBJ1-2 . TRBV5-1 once TGCGCCAGCAGCTTGGATGGGGAAAGTGGTAATGGCTACACCTTC CASSLDGESGNGYTF
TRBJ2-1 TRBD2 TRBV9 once TGTGCCAGCAGCGTAGGTGGGCTAGCGGGGGGCCATGAGCAGTTCTTC CASSVGGLAGGHEQFF
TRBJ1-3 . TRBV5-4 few TGTGCCAGCAGCTTTGGTACAGTTCGCTCTGGAAACACCATATATTTT CASSFGTVRSGNTIYF
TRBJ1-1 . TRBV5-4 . TGTGCCAGCAGAACCCAATTACAGGGTGAAGCTTTCTTT CASRTQLQGEAFF
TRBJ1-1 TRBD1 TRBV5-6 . TGTGCCAGCAGCTTGGCGGCCAGGGGGAAGGCTTTCTTT CASSLAARGKAFF
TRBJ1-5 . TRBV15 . TGTGCCACCAGCGGACCCCGGGAGGGCAATCAGCCCCAGCATTTT CATSGPREGNQPQHF
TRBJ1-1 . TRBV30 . TGTGCCTTACACCGAGGATTCATGAACACTGAAGCTTTCTTT CALHRGFMNTEAFF
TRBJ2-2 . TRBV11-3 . TGTGCCAGCAGCTTATGGGGGACGAGCGGGGAGCTGTTTTTT CASSLWGTSGELFF
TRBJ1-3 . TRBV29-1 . TGCAGCGTTGAGTTTACTTCCTCTGGAAACACCATATATTTT CSVEFTSSGNTIYF
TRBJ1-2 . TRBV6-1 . TGTGCCAGCAGTGAGGGGGGGATTGTTGGCTACACCTTC CASSEGGIVGYTF
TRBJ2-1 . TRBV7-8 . TGTGCCAGCAGCCTCAGGGCGGGTAATGAGCAGTTCTTC CASSLRAGNEQFF
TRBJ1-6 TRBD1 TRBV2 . TGTGCCAGCAGTGATGGACAGGGCCCAAATTCACCCCTCCACTTT CASSDGQGPNSPLHF
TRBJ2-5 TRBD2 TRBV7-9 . TGTGCCAGCAGCTTAGGATCGCTAGCGGGGTTCGAGACCCAGTACTTC CASSLGSLAGFETQYF
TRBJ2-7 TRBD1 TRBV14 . TGTGCCAGCAGCCAAGGGACAGGGGACTACGAGCAGTACTTC CASSQGTGDYEQYF
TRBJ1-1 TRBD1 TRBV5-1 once TGCGCCAGCAGCTTGGATTTAGGGACAGGGGGCACTGAAGCTTTCTTT CASSLDLGTGGTEAFF
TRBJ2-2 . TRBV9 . TGTGCCAGCAGCGTAGGGATCCAGACCGGGGAGCTGTTTTTT CASSVGIQTGELFF
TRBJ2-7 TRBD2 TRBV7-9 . TGTGCCAGCAGCTCCGAAGCCGGGACTAGCGGGCGATCCTACGAGCAGTACTTC CASSSEAGTSGRSYEQYF
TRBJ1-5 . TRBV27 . TGTGCCAGCAGCCCAATTAGCAGCAATCAGCCCCAGCATTTT CASSPISSNQPQHF
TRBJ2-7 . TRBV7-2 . TGTGCCAGCAGTTCTAGACCGCTGAGCTACGAGCAGTACTTC CASSSRPLSYEQYF
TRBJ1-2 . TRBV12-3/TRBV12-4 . TGTGCCAGCAGTTCCGTGGCAGGCTATGGCTACACCTTC CASSSVAGYGYTF
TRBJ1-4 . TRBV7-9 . TGTGCCAGCAGCTTAGCGGCAGGACATAATGAAAAACTGTTTTTT CASSLAAGHNEKLFF
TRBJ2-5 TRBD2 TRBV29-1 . TGCAGCGGTCTAGCGGGGGATGAGACCCAGTACTTC CSGLAGDETQYF
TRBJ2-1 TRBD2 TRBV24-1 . TGTGCCACCAGTGAGAGCAGCGGGGGATTTAATGAGCAGTTCTTC CATSESSGGFNEQFF
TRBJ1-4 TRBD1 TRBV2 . TGTGCCAGCAGTGACGGTAACAGGGGGAATGAAAAACTGTTTTTT CASSDGNRGNEKLFF
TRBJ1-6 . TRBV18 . TGTGCCAGCTCACCACAGCGCTCTTCACCCCTCCACTTT CASSPQRSSPLHF
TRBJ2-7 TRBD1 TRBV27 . TGTGCCAGCAGCCCCGGGACAGGTTACGAGCAGTACTTC CASSPGTGYEQYF
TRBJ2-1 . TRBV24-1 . TGTGCCACCAGTGATAGCTCACGGGGTAAATACAATGAGCAGTTCTTC CATSDSSRGKYNEQFF
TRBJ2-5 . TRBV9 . TGTGCCAGCAGCGTAGCGGGGGCCGTCCAAGAGACCCAGTACTTC CASSVAGAVQETQYF
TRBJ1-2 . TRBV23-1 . TGCGCCAGCAGTCAATCAGGGCAGGCCTATGGCTACACCTTC CASSQSGQAYGYTF